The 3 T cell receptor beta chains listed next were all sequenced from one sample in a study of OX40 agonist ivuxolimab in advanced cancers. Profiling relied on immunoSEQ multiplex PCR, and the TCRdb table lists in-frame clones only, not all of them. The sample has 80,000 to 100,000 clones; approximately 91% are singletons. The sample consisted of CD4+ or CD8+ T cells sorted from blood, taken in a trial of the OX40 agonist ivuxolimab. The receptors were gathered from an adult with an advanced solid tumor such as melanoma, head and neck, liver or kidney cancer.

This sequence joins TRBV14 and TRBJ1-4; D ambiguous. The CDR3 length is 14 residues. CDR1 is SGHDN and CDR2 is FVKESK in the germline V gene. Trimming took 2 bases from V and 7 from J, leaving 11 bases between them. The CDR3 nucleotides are TGTGCCAGCAGCCAAAGGGAGGGAGGTGAAAAACTGTTTTTT. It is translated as CASSQREGGEKLFF.

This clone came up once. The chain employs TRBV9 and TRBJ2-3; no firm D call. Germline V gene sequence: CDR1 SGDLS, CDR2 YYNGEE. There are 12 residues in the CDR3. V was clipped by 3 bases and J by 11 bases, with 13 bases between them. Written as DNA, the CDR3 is TGTGCCAGCAGCGGGTCGGCCGGGCAGCAGTATTTT. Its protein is CASSGSAGQQYF.

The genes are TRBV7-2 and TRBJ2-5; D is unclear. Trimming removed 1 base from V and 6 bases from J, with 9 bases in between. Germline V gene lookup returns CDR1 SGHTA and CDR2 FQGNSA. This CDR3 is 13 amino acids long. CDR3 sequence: CASSLVVGKTQYF. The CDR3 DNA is TGTGCCAGCAGCTTAGTTGTGGGAAAGACCCAGTACTTC. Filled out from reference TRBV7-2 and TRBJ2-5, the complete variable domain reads GAGVSQSPSNKVTEKGKDVELRCDPISGHTALYWYRQSLGQGLEFLIYFQGNSAPDKSGLPSDRFSAERTGGSVSTLTIQRTQQEDSAVYLCASSLVVGKTQYFGPGTRLLVL.